The T cell receptor (beta chain) under discussion was sequenced for a study of cytotoxic CD8 clonotypes in ibrutinib-treated CLL. Study observations and caveats: The study found baseline clonality above age-matched healthy donors, tracking circulating CD8+ T-cell counts. Upon ibrutinib response clonality rose, and upon progression it fell back toward baseline. Treatment left the uncommon public clonotypes either contracted or stable in frequency.

Comments on this clone: Its matching antigen is unknown.

The CDR3 is made up of 12 amino acids. The ends were cut back, 7 bases at V and 3 bases at J, with 7 bases in the middle. The germline V gene has CDR1 SGHTA and CDR2 FQGNSA. Using immunoSEQ multiplex PCR, the repertoire was profiled, and TCRdb retains in-frame clones only, with some absent. The table records roughly 70,000 clones, more than 75% of them present only once. Cryopreserved PBMCs supplied about 2 micrograms of genomic DNA for TCR beta libraries. The chain couples TRBV7-2 to TRBJ2-1; no reliable D call. Material: PBMCs, obtained at disease progression, from a patient treated with ibrutinib. This sequence was found in a human donor with chronic lymphocytic leukemia. CDR3 DNA: TGTGCCAGCAACCCCTACTACAATGAGCAGTTCTTC. Residues: CASNPYYNEQFF.